Listed below are T cell receptor beta chains from one sample, sequenced in a study of blood T cell repertoires in COVID-19. Sequencing used immunoSEQ multiplex PCR; TCRdb keeps in-frame clones, though not all of them. Of approximately 24,000 clones detected, roughly 84% appear once; the ten largest clones hold about 8%. Sample: peripheral blood. Every receptor here comes from a man in his forties or fifties with active COVID-19. Both conserved end residues are part of each CDR3. Each record gives: J gene, D gene, V gene, clone size, CDR3 length, CDR3 protein, CDR3 DNA. A D gene is named only where the DNA matches it firmly. Rows give clone size only sometimes, using once, few, many, or a class for an expanded clone.

j_gene: TRBJ2-3; d_gene: TRBD2; v_gene: TRBV10-2; abundance: .; len: 15; CDR3aa: CASRHSGRVTDTQYF; CDR3nt: TGCGCCAGCAGACATAGCGGGAGGGTTACAGATACGCAGTATTTT
j_gene: TRBJ2-3; d_gene: .; v_gene: TRBV9; abundance: .; len: 15; CDR3aa: CASSVVAGYTDTQYF; CDR3nt: TGTGCCAGCAGCGTAGTTGCGGGTTACACAGATACGCAGTATTTT
j_gene: TRBJ2-3; d_gene: TRBD2; v_gene: TRBV7-8; abundance: .; len: 18; CDR3aa: CASSLRGTSGSRTDTQYF; CDR3nt: TGTGCCAGCAGCTTAAGAGGGACTAGCGGGAGCCGAACAGATACGCAGTATTTT
j_gene: TRBJ1-2; d_gene: .; v_gene: TRBV19; abundance: .; len: 13; CDR3aa: CASSMGQYYGYTF; CDR3nt: TGTGCCAGTAGTATGGGGCAATACTATGGCTACACCTTC
j_gene: TRBJ2-7; d_gene: .; v_gene: TRBV6-5; abundance: .; len: 11; CDR3aa: CASKGEHEQYF; CDR3nt: TGTGCCAGCAAAGGGGAACACGAGCAGTACTTC
j_gene: TRBJ2-1; d_gene: TRBD2; v_gene: TRBV29-1; abundance: .; len: 14; CDR3aa: CSVERLAGENEQFF; CDR3nt: TGCAGCGTTGAGCGGCTAGCGGGGGAGAATGAGCAGTTCTTC
j_gene: TRBJ1-6; d_gene: TRBD1; v_gene: TRBV27; abundance: .; len: 18; CDR3aa: CASSFSGRGLSYNSPLHF; CDR3nt: TGTGCCAGCAGTTTTTCGGGCAGGGGGCTCTCCTATAATTCACCCCTCCACTTT
j_gene: TRBJ1-2; d_gene: .; v_gene: TRBV7-9; abundance: few; len: 14; CDR3aa: CASSYQGIVNGYTF; CDR3nt: TGTGCCAGCAGCTACCAGGGCATCGTCAATGGCTACACCTTC
j_gene: TRBJ2-5; d_gene: .; v_gene: TRBV27; abundance: .; len: 13; CDR3aa: CASSFRVQETQYF; CDR3nt: TGTGCCAGCAGTTTCCGCGTCCAAGAGACCCAGTACTTC
j_gene: TRBJ2-2; d_gene: TRBD2; v_gene: TRBV3-1/TRBV3-2; abundance: .; len: 15; CDR3aa: CASSPGLARTGELFF; CDR3nt: TGTGCCAGCAGTCCGGGACTAGCTCGCACCGGGGAGCTGTTTTTT
j_gene: TRBJ1-4; d_gene: .; v_gene: TRBV29-1; abundance: .; len: 14; CDR3aa: CSVEGRGANEKLFF; CDR3nt: TGCAGCGTTGAGGGCCGCGGGGCTAATGAAAAACTGTTTTTT
j_gene: TRBJ1-5; d_gene: .; v_gene: TRBV7-9; abundance: .; len: 13; CDR3aa: CASSGESNQPQHF; CDR3nt: TGTGCCAGCAGCGGAGAGAGCAATCAGCCCCAGCATTTT
j_gene: TRBJ1-2; d_gene: TRBD1; v_gene: TRBV5-1; abundance: .; len: 13; CDR3aa: CASSLLGGDGYTF; CDR3nt: TGCGCCAGCAGCTTGTTAGGGGGCGATGGCTACACCTTC
j_gene: TRBJ1-1; d_gene: .; v_gene: TRBV10-3; abundance: .; len: 13; CDR3aa: CAISFRDNTEAFF; CDR3nt: TGTGCCATCAGTTTCAGGGATAACACTGAAGCTTTCTTT
j_gene: TRBJ1-2; d_gene: .; v_gene: TRBV4-2; abundance: .; len: 16; CDR3aa: CASSQDPGQNNYGYTF; CDR3nt: TGTGCCAGCAGCCAAGACCCGGGACAAAACAACTATGGCTACACCTTC
j_gene: TRBJ2-6; d_gene: TRBD2; v_gene: TRBV30; abundance: once; len: 23; CDR3aa: CAHGGPGTSGTLVMDSGANVLTF; CDR3nt: TGTGCCCACGGGGGACCCGGGACTAGCGGGACTCTAGTAATGGATTCTGGGGCCAACGTCCTGACTTTC
j_gene: TRBJ2-2; d_gene: .; v_gene: TRBV30; abundance: .; len: 14; CDR3aa: CAWATMRDTGELFF; CDR3nt: TGTGCCTGGGCCACCATGCGGGACACCGGGGAGCTGTTTTTT
j_gene: TRBJ2-4; d_gene: TRBD1; v_gene: TRBV13; abundance: .; len: 19; CDR3aa: CASSLVKDRAGLMGNIQYF; CDR3nt: TGTGCCAGCAGCTTAGTAAAGGACAGGGCAGGGTTAATGGGAAACATTCAGTACTTC
j_gene: TRBJ2-1; d_gene: TRBD1; v_gene: TRBV6-5; abundance: .; len: 14; CDR3aa: CASSYGQGRNEQFF; CDR3nt: TGTGCCAGCAGTTACGGACAGGGTAGGAATGAGCAGTTCTTC
j_gene: TRBJ1-1; d_gene: .; v_gene: TRBV5-1; abundance: .; len: 16; CDR3aa: CASSSWGGSLDTEAFF; CDR3nt: TGCGCCAGCAGCTCGTGGGGGGGATCTTTGGACACTGAAGCTTTCTTT
j_gene: TRBJ1-5; d_gene: .; v_gene: TRBV5-1; abundance: .; len: 16; CDR3aa: CASSLAGRGSNQPQHF; CDR3nt: TGCGCCAGCAGCTTGGCCGGGAGGGGTAGCAATCAGCCCCAGCATTTT
j_gene: TRBJ1-6; d_gene: .; v_gene: TRBV7-9; abundance: .; len: 12; CDR3aa: CASSGGSSPLHF; CDR3nt: TGTGCCAGCAGCGGCGGGAGTTCACCCCTCCACTTT
j_gene: TRBJ2-1; d_gene: TRBD2; v_gene: TRBV7-8; abundance: .; len: 19; CDR3aa: CASSNPLLAGGTSYNEQFF; CDR3nt: TGTGCCAGCAGCAACCCCCTCTTAGCGGGAGGTACCTCCTACAATGAGCAGTTCTTC
j_gene: TRBJ2-2; d_gene: .; v_gene: TRBV18; abundance: .; len: 13; CDR3aa: CASSHERGEELFF; CDR3nt: TGTGCCAGCTCCCACGAGCGTGGAGAGGAACTGTTTTTT
j_gene: TRBJ2-1; d_gene: .; v_gene: TRBV19; abundance: .; len: 11; CDR3aa: CASRAVDEQFF; CDR3nt: TGTGCCAGTAGGGCGGTAGATGAGCAGTTCTTC
j_gene: TRBJ1-2; d_gene: TRBD1; v_gene: TRBV2; abundance: .; len: 12; CDR3aa: CASRGQGDGYTF; CDR3nt: TGTGCCAGCAGGGGACAGGGGGATGGCTACACCTTC
j_gene: TRBJ2-3; d_gene: .; v_gene: TRBV2; abundance: .; len: 18; CDR3aa: CASSVWRDGQASTDTQYF; CDR3nt: TGTGCCAGCAGTGTTTGGCGGGACGGCCAGGCTAGCACAGATACGCAGTATTTT
j_gene: TRBJ1-1; d_gene: .; v_gene: TRBV6-2/TRBV6-3; abundance: .; len: 17; CDR3aa: CASSYVLGAGRDTEAFF; CDR3nt: TGTGCCAGCAGTTACGTATTAGGGGCCGGGAGGGACACTGAAGCTTTCTTT